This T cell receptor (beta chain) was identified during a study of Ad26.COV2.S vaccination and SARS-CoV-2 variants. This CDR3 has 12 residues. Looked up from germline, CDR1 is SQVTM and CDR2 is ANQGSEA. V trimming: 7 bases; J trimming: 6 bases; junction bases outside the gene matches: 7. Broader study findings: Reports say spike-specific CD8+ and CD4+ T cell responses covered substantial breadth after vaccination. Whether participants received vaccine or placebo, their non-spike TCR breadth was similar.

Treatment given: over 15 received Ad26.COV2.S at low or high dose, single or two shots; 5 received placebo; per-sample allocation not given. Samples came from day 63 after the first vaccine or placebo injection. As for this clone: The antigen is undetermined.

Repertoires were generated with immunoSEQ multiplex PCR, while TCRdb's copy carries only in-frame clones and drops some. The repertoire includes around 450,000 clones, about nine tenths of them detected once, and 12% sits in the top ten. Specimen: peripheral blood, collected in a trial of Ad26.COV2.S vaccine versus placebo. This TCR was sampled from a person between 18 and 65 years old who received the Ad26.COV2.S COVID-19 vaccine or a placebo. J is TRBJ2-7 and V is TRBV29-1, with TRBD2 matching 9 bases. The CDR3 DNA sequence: TGCAGCGCTGCGGGCGGGAGGGCCGAGCAGTACTTC. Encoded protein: CSAAGGRAEQYF.